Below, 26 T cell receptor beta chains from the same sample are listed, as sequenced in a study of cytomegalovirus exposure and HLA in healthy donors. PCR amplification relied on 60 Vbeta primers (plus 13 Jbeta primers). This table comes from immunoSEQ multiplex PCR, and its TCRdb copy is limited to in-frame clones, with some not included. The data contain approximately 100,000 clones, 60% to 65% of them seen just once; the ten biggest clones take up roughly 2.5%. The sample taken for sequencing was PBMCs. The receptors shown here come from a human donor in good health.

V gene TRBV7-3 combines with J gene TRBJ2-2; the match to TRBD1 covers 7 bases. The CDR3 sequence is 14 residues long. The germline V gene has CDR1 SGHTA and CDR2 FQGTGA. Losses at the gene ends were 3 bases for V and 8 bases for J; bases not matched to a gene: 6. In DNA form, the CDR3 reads TGTGCCAGCAGCTTGACCGGGACAGCTGGGGAGCTGTTTTTT. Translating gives CASSLTGTAGELFF.

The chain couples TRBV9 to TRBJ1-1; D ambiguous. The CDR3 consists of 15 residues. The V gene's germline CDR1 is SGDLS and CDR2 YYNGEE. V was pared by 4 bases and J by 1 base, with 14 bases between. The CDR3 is CASSPHRSRNTEAFF. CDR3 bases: TGTGCCAGCAGCCCGCACAGATCCAGGAACACTGAAGCTTTCTTT.

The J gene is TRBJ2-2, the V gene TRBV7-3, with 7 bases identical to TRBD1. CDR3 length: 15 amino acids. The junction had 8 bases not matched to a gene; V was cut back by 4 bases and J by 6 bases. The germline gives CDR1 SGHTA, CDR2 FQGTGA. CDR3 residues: CASSSRQGGPGELFF. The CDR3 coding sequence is TGTGCCAGCAGCTCCCGACAGGGCGGCCCCGGGGAGCTGTTTTTT.

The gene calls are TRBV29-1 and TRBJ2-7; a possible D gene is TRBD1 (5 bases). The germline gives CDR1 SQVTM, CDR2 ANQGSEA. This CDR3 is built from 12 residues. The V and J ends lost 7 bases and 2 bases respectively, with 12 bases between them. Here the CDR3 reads CSARTSTYEQYF. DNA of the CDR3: TGCAGCGCCAGGACATCAACCTACGAGCAGTACTTC.

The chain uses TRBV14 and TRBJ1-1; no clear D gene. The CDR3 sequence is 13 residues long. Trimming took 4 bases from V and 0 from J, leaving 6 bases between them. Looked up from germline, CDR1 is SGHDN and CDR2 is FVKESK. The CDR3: CASSRGLNTEAFF. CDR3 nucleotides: TGTGCCAGCAGCCGAGGATTGAACACTGAAGCTTTCTTT.

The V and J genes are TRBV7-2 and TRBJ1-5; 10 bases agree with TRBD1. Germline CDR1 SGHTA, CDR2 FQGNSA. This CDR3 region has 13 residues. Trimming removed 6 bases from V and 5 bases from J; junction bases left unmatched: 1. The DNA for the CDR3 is TGTGCCAGCAGGGGGACAGGGGATCAGCCCCAGCATTTT. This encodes CASRGTGDQPQHF.

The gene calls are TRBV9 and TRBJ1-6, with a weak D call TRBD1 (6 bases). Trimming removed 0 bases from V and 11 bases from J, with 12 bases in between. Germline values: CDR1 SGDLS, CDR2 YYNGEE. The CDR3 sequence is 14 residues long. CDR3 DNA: TGTGCCAGCAGCGTAGGGAGCCGGGACACACCCCTCCACTTT. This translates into CASSVGSRDTPLHF.

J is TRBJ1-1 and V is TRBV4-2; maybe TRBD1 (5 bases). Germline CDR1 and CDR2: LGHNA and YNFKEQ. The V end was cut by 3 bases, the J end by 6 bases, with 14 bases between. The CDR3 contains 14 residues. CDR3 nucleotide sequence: TGTGCCAGCAGCCACGGGAGGGGCCGAGCTGAAGCTTTCTTT. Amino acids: CASSHGRGRAEAFF.

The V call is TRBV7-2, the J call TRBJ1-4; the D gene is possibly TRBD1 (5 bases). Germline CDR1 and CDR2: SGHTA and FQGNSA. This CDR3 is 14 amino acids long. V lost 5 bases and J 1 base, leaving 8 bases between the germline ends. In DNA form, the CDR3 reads TGTGCCAGCAGCCTCGGGGGAACTAATGAAAAACTGTTTTTT. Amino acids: CASSLGGTNEKLFF. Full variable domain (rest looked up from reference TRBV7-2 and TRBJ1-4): GAGVSQSPSNKVTEKGKDVELRCDPISGHTALYWYRQSLGQGLEFLIYFQGNSAPDKSGLPSDRFSAERTGGSVSTLTIQRTQQEDSAVYLCASSLGGTNEKLFFGSGTQLSVL.

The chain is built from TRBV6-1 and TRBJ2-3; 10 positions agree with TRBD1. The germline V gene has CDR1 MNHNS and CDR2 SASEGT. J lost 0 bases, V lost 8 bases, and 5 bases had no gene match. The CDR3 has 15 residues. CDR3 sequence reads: CASQDRGFSTDTQYF. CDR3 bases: TGTGCCAGCCAGGACAGGGGGTTTAGCACAGATACGCAGTATTTT.

The CDR3 spells CASSYSSGTPNSPLHF. The CDR3, as DNA: TGTGCCAGCAGTTACTCGAGCGGGACGCCGAATTCACCCCTCCACTTT. This chain uses TRBV6-5 with TRBJ1-6; tentative D call: TRBD1 (5 bases). The V gene lost 0 bases and the J gene lost 7 bases, with 13 bases spanning the gap. The CDR3 is 16 amino acids. The germline CDR1 and CDR2 sequences are MNHEY and SVGAGI.

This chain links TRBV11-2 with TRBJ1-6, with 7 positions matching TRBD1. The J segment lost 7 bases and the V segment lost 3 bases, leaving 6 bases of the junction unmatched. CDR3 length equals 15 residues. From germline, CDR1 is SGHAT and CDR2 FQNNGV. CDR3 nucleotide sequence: TGTGCCAGCAGCTTTGACAGGGTGTCGAATTCACCCCTCCACTTT. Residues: CASSFDRVSNSPLHF.

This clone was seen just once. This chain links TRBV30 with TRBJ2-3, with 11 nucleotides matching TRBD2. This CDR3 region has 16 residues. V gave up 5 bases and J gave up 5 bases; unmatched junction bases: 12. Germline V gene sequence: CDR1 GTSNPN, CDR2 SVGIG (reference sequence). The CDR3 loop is CAWGTGLAGGQDTQYF. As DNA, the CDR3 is TGTGCCTGGGGGACGGGGCTAGCGGGGGGTCAAGATACGCAGTATTTT. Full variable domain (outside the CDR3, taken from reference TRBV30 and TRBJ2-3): SQTIHQWPATLVQPVGSPLSLECTVEGTSNPNLYWYRQAAGRGLQLLFYSVGIGQISSEVPQNLSASRPQDRQFILSSKKLLLSDSGFYLCAWGTGLAGGQDTQYFGPGTRLTVL.

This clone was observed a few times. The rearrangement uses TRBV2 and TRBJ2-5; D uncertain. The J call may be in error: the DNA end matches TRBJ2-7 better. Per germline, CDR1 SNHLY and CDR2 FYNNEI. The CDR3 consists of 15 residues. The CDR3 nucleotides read TGTGCCAGCAGTGACGAACGTGCCATCTCTTCCGAGCAGTACTTC. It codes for CASSDERAISSEQYF.

CDR3 protein: CASSLSVGNEQFF. CDR3 sequence (DNA): TGTGCCAGCAGCTTAAGTGTCGGGAATGAGCAGTTCTTC. The gene calls are TRBV7-3 and TRBJ2-1; no reliable D call. The germline V gene encodes CDR1 SGHTA and CDR2 FQGTGA. This CDR3 has 13 amino acids. Trimming removed 1 base from V and 7 bases from J, with 8 bases in between.

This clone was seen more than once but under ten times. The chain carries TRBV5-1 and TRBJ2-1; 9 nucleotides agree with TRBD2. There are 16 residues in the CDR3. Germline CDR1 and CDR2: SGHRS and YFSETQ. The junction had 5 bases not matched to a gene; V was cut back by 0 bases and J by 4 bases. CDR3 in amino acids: CASSLEASGDYNEQFF. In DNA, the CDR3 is TGCGCCAGCAGCTTGGAGGCTAGCGGGGATTACAATGAGCAGTTCTTC.

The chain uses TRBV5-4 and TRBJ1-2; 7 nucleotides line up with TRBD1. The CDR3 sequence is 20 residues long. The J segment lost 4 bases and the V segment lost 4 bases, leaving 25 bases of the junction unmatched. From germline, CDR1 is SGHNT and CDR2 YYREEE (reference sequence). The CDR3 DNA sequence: TGTGCCAGCAGCCTGTCCGACAGGGCGGGTGAGGATGCCGGTGTCTATGGCTACACCTTC. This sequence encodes CASSLSDRAGEDAGVYGYTF. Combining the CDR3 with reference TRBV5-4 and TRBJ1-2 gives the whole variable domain ETGVTQSPTHLIKTRGQQVTLRCSSQSGHNTVSWYQQALGQGPQFIFQYYREEENGRGNFPPRFSGLQFPNYSSELNVNALELDDSALYLCASSLSDRAGEDAGVYGYTFGSGTRLTVV.

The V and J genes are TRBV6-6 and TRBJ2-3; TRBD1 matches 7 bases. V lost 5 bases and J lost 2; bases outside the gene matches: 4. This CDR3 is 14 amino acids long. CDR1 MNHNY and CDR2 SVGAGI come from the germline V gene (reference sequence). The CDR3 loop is CASSTDRATDTQYF. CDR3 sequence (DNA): TGTGCCAGCAGTACCGACAGGGCCACAGATACGCAGTATTTT.

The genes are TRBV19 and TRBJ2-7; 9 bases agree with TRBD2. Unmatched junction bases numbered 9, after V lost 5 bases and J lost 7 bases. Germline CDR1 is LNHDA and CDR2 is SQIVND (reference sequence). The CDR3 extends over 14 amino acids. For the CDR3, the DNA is TGTGCCAGTAGTTCCGGGACTAGCCTATCGGAGCAGTACTTC. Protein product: CASSSGTSLSEQYF.

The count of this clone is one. The CDR3 DNA reads TGTGCCAGCAGTCCAGGGATGCGGGAGCAGTACTTC. Translating it yields CASSPGMREQYF. This chain connects TRBV6-5 to TRBJ2-7; tentatively, D is TRBD1 (5 bases). The V end lost 5 bases, the J end lost 7 bases, and 12 bases lay between the germline ends. CDR1 and CDR2 (germline): MNHEY, SVGAGI. CDR3 size: 12 residues.

As DNA, the CDR3 is TGTGCCTGGAGTGGGAGACGGGGGGGAATCACAGATACGCAGTATTTT. Protein sequence: CAWSGRRGGITDTQYF. The J gene is TRBJ2-3, the V gene TRBV30; 8 nucleotides agree with TRBD2. The V segment lost 1 base and the J segment 2 bases; nucleotides outside the gene matches: 8. This CDR3 is 16 amino acids long. CDR1 GTSNPN and CDR2 SVGIG come from the germline V gene (reference sequence).

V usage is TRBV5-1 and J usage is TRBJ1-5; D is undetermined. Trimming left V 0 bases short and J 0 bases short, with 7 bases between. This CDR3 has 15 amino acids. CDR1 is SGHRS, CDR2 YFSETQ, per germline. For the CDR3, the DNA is TGCGCCAGCAGCTTGGACTTCTATAGCAATCAGCCCCAGCATTTT. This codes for CASSLDFYSNQPQHF.

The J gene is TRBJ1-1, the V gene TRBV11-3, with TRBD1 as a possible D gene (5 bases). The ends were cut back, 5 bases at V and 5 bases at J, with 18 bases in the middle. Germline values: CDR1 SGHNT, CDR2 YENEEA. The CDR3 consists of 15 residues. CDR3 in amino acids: CASSLSGDSYTEAFF. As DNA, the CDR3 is TGTGCCAGCAGCCTGAGTGGGGACTCGTATACTGAAGCTTTCTTT.

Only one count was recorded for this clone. The CDR3 DNA is TGTGCCAGCAGTTACTTGGGACAGGAGAGATACTATGGCTACACCTTC. This translates into CASSYLGQERYYGYTF. The rearrangement links TRBV6-5 to TRBJ1-2, with 8 bases matching TRBD1. Germline-derived CDR1 and CDR2 are MNHEY and SVGAGI. V gave up 1 base and J gave up 3 bases; unmatched junction bases: 7. The CDR3 runs to 16 residues.

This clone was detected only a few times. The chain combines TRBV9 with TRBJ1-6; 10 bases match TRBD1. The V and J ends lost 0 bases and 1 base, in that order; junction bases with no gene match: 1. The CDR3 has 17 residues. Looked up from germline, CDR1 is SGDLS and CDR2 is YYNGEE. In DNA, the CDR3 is TGTGCCAGCAGCGTAGGGACAGGGGGTTCCTATAATTCACCCCTCCACTTT. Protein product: CASSVGTGGSYNSPLHF. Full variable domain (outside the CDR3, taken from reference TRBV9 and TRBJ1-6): DSGVTQTPKHLITATGQRVTLRCSPRSGDLSVYWYQQSLDQGLQFLIQYYNGEERAKGNILERFSAQQFPDLHSELNLSSLELGDSALYFCASSVGTGGSYNSPLHFGNGTRLTVT.

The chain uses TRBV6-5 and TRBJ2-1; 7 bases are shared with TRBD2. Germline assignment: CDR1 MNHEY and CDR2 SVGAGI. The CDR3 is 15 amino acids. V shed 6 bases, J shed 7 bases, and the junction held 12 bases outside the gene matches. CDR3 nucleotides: TGTGCCAGCAGCCGTGGGGGAGCGGGGCTGAATGAGCAGTTCTTC. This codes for CASSRGGAGLNEQFF.